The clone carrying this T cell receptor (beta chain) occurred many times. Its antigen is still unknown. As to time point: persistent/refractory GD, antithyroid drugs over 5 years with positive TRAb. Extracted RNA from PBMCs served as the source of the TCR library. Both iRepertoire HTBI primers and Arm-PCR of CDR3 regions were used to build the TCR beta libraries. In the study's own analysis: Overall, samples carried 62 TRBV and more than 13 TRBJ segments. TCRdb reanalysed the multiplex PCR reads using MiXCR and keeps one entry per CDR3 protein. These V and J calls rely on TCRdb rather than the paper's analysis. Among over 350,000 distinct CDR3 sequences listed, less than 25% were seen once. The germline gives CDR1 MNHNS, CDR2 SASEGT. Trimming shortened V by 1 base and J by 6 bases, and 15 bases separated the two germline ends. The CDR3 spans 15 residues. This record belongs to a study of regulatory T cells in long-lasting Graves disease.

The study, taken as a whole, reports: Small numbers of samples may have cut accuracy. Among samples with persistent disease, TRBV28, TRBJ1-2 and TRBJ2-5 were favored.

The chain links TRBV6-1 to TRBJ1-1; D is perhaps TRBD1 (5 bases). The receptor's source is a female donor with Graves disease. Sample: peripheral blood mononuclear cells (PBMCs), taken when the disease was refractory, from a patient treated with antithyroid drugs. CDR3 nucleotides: TGTGCCAGCAGTGAAGACTACAGGTACCCTGCTGAAGCTTTCTTT. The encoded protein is CASSEDYRYPAEAFF.